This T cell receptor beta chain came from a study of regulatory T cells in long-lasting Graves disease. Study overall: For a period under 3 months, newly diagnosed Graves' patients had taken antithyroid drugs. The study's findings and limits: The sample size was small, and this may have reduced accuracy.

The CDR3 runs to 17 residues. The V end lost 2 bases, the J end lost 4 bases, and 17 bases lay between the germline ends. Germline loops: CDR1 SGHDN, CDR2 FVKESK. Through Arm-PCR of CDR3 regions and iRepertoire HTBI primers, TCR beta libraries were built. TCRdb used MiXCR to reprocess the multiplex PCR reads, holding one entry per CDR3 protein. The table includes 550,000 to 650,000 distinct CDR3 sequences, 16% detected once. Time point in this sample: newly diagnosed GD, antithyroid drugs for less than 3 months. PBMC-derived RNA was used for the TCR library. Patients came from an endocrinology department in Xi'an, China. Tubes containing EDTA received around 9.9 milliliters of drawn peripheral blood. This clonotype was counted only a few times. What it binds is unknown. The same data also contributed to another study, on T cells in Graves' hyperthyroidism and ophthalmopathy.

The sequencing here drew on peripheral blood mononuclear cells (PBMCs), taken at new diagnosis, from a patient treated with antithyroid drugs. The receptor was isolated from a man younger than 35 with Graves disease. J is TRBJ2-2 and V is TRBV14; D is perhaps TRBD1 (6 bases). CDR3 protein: CASSQTTIGTTTGELFF. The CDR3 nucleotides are TGTGCCAGCAGCCAAACGACAATCGGGACAACCACCGGGGAGCTGTTTTTT.